Each of the 5 T cell receptor beta chains below was sequenced from the same sample in a study of blood T cell repertoires in COVID-19. Profiling relied on immunoSEQ multiplex PCR, and the TCRdb table lists in-frame clones only, not all of them. The sample lists roughly 220,000 clones, 80% to 90% occurring once. The sequencing input was PBMCs or T cells enriched from blood (not recorded which). The receptors originated from a woman aged 18-29 years in a cohort exposed to, infected with or recovered from COVID-19 (not recorded which).

The gene calls are TRBV3-1 (or the pseudogene TRBV3-2) and TRBJ2-5, with 8 nucleotides matching TRBD2. V gave up 3 bases and J gave up 3 bases; unmatched junction bases: 3. CDR1 is LGHDT, CDR2 YNNKEL, per germline (reference sequence). The CDR3 extends over 14 amino acids. CDR3 coding DNA: TGTGCCAGCAGCCACAGAGCGGGAGAAGAGACCCAGTACTTC. As protein: CASSHRAGEETQYF.

This clone was seen only a few times. This chain connects TRBV7-9 to TRBJ1-2, with D possibly matching TRBD1 (6 bases). Per germline, CDR1 SEHNR and CDR2 FQNEAQ (reference sequence). The V and J ends lost 0 bases and 12 bases respectively, with 14 bases between them. There are 13 residues in the CDR3. The CDR3 sequence is CASSLAGGPENTF. CDR3 in DNA: TGTGCCAGCAGCTTAGCGGGGGGGCCCGAAAACACCTTC.

This rearrangement joins TRBV2 to TRBJ2-7; D perhaps matches TRBD1 (6 bases). The CDR3 is made up of 15 amino acids. Trimming took off 3 bases at V and 2 bases at J, with 14 bases between the two ends. Per the germline V gene, CDR1 is SNHLY and CDR2 is FYNNEI. Here the CDR3 DNA reads TGTGCCAGCAGTGACTCGGCAGGGGTCCCCTACGAGCAGTACTTC. This translates into CASSDSAGVPYEQYF.

V usage is TRBV11-2 and J usage is TRBJ2-5; TRBD1 is a possible D gene (6 bases). The CDR3 length is 14 residues. Germline CDR1 is SGHAT and CDR2 is FQNNGV. V lost 4 bases, J lost 2 bases, and 11 bases lay in between. The CDR3 nucleotides are TGTGCCAGCAGCTCCACAGGGAAACAAGAGACCCAGTACTTC. It is translated as CASSSTGKQETQYF.

The chain combines TRBV28 with TRBJ1-4; D possibly corresponds to TRBD1 (5 bases). Trimming removed 2 bases at V and 7 bases at J, with 14 bases between. This CDR3 contains 15 residues. Germline CDR1 reads MDHEN; CDR2 reads SYDVKM. The CDR3 DNA follows: TGTGCCAGCAGTTTAATAGGACATGATATTGAAAAACTGTTTTTT. It encodes CASSLIGHDIEKLFF.